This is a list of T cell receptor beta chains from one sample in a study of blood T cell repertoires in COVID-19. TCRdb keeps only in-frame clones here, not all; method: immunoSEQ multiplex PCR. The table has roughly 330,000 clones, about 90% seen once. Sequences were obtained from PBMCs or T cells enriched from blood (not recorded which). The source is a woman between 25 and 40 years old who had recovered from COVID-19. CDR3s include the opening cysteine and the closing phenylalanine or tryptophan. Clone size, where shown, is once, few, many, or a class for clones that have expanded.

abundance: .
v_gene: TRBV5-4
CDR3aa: CASSSLESRETQYF

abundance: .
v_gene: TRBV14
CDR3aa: CASSFLGGGTEAFF

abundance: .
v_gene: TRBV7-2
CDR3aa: CASSLDAGAYYTF

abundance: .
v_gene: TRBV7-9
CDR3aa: CASSLDRTGWDTEAFF

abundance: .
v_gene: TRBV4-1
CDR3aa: CASSQGGPGSSEKLFF

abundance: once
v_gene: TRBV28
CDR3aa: CASRGRQGNTEAFF

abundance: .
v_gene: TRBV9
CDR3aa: CASSQTTGGDNSPLHF

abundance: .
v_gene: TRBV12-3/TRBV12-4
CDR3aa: CASSQGAGYTF

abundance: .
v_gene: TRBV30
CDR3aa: CAWSVSRSLGQESNEKLFF

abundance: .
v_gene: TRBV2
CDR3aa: CASSLSRRGGNQPQHF

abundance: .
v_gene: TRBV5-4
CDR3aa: CASSLDRRSSYNSPLHF

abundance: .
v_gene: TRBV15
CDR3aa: CATSRRGGAYNSPLHF

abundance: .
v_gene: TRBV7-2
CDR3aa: CASRRGGSTDTQYF

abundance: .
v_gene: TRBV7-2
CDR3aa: CASSLGTATFYGYTF

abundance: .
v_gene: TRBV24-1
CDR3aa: CATSDPGSTGDTQYF

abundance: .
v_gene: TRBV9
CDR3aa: CASSVDPGGGSHASGANVLTF

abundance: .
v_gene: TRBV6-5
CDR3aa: CASSNRGSYNSPLHF

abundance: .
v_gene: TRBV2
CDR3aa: CASSEDRYYSNQPQHF

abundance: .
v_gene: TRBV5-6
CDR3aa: CASSTGSQRDEQYF

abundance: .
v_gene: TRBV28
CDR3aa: CASSPGTGVEQPQHF

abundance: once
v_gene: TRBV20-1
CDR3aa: CSASQAGGRNEQFF

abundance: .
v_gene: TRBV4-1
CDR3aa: CASSRTSTGTLSSGNTIYF

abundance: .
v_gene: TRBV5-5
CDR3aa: CASSIGTDNQPQHF

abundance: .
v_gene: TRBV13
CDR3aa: CASSLDRGFVNEQFF

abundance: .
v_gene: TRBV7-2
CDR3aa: CASSRPGGHTQYF

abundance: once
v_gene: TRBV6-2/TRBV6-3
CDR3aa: CASSFSWTSGGDADTQYF

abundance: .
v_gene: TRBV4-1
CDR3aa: CASSQDGGLVNSPLHF

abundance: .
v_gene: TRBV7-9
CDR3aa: CASSSIKDRVYPTEAFF

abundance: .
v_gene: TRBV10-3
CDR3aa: CAISDSWDSAARSYGYTF

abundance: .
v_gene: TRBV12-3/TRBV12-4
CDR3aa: CASKWTGAYGYTF

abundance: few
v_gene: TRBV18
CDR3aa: CASSPFGQGGNTEAFF

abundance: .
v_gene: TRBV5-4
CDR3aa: CASSLGTGDANQPQHF

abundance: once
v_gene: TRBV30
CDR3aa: CAHSRDSPDGYTF

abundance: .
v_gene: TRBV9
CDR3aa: CASSPPTAGVTDTQYF

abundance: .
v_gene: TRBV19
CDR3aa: CASSNGGDQPQHF

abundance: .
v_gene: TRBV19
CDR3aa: CASSIVGGANYGYTF

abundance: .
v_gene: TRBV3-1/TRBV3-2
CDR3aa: CASSYRGHGYGYTF

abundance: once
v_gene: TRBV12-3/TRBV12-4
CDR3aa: CASSLRGPLHF

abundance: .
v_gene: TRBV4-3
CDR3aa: CASSQDLYAGTRGNTIYF

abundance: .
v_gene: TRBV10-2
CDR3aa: CASRTGQLNTEAFF

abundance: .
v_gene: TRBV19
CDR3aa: CASSASMGTPLHF

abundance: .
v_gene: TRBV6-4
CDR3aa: CASSIGAANMNTEAFF

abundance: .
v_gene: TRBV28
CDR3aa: CASSLARGRYEQYF

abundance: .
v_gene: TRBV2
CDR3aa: CASSGLGGTNQPQHF

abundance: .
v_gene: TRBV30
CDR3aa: CACNKQGNEKLFF

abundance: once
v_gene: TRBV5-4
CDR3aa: CASSLKVAGGELFF

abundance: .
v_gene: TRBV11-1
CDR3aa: CASSSDRTNEKLFF

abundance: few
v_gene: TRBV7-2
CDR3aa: CASSLVGGAAKNIQYF